The clone carrying this T cell receptor beta chain came up a few times. Its antigen remains unidentified. Germline CDR1 reads DFQATT; CDR2 reads SNEGSKA (reference sequence). V lost 5 bases, J lost 2 bases, and 17 bases lay in between. The CDR3 totals 15 residues. This sample stems from a study of CD8 T cells in ankylosing spondylitis. Study outcomes and limitations: Clones linked to disease were reported to show significant enrichment in matched ankylosing spondylitis synovial fluid. Blood from ankylosing spondylitis patients appeared to carry a characteristic roughly 8-variant TCR beta motif.

TCRdb analysed the 5' RACE reads with MiXCR anew, one entry per CDR3 protein. The sample lists almost 250,000 distinct CDR3 sequences, over 30% occurring once. The J gene is TRBJ2-3, the V gene TRBV20-1; no clear D gene. The source of this sequence is a male donor with ankylosing spondylitis or in good health (not recorded which). The sequencing sample was made of blood, either unsorted or a sorted T cell fraction (not recorded which). CDR3 protein: CSAQPYFTSTDTQYF. In DNA, the CDR3 is TGCAGTGCTCAACCGTACTTCACTTCCACAGATACGCAGTATTTT.